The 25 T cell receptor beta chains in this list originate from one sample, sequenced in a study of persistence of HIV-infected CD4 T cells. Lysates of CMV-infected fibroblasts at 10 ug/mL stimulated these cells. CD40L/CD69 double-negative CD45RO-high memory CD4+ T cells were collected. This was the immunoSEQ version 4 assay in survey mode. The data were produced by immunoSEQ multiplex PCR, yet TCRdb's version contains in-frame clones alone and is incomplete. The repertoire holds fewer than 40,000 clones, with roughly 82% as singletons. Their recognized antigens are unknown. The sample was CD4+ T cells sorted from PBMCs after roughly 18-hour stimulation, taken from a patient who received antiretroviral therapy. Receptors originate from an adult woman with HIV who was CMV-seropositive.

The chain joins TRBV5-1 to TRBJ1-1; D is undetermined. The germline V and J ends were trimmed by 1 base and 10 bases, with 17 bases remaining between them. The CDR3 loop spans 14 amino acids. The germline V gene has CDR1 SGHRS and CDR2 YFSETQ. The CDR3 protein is CASSLQWRVSGAFF. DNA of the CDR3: TGCGCCAGCAGCTTGCAGTGGAGGGTAAGTGGAGCTTTCTTT.

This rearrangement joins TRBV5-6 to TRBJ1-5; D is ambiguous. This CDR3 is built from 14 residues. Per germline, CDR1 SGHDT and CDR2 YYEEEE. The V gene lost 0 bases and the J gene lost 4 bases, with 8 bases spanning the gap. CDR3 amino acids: CASSLEGLNQPQHF. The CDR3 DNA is TGTGCCAGCAGCTTGGAGGGCCTAAATCAGCCCCAGCATTTT.

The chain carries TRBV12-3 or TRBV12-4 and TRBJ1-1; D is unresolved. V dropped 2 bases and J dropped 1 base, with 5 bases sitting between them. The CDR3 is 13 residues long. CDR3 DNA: TGTGCCAGCAGTTTACAGCCGAACACTGAAGCTTTCTTT. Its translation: CASSLQPNTEAFF.

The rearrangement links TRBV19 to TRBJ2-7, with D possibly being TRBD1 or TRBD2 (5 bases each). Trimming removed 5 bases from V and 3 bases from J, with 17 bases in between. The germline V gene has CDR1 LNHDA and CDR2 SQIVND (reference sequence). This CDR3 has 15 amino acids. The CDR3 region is CASSLSGTGDYEQYF. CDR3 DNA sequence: TGTGCCAGTAGTCTTTCCGGGACCGGGGACTACGAGCAGTACTTC. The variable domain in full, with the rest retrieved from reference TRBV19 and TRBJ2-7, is DGGITQSPKYLFRKEGQNVTLSCEQNLNHDAMYWYRQDPGQGLRLIYYSQIVNDFQKGDIAEGYSVSREKKESFPLTVTSAQKNPTAFYLCASSLSGTGDYEQYFGPGTRLTVT.

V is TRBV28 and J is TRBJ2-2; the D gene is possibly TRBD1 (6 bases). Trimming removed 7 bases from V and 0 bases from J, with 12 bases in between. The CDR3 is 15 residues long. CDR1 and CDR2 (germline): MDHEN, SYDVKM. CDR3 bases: TGTGCCAGCAAAGGTGGGGGCGCGAACACCGGGGAGCTGTTTTTT. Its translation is CASKGGGANTGELFF. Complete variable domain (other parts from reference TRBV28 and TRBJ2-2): DVKVTQSSRYLVKRTGEKVFLECVQDMDHENMFWYRQDPGLGLRLIYFSYDVKMKEKGDIPEGYSVSREKKERFSLILESASTNQTSMYLCASKGGGANTGELFFGEGSRLTVL.

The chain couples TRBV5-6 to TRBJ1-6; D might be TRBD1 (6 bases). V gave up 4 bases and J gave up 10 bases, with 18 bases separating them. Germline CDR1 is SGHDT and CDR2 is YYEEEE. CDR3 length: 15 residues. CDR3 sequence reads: CASSPWGTQGSPLHF. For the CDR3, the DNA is TGTGCCAGCAGCCCATGGGGGACCCAGGGGTCACCCCTCCACTTT.

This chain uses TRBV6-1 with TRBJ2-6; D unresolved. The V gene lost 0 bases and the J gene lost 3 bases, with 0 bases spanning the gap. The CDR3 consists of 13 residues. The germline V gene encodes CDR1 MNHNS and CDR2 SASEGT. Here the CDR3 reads CASSEAGANVLTF. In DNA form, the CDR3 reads TGTGCCAGCAGTGAAGCTGGGGCCAACGTCCTGACTTTC.

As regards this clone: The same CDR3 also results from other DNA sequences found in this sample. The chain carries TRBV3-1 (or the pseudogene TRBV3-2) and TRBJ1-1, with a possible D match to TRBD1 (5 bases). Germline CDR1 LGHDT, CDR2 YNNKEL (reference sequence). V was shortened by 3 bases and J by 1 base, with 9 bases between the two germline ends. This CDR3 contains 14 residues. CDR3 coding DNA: TGTGCCAGCAGCCAGCTTCAGGGGAACACTGAAGCTTTCTTT. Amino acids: CASSQLQGNTEAFF.

As DNA, the CDR3 is TGTGCCAGCAGCTTAAGGTTAGGCGGGCTAGCGGTTTACGAGCAGTACTTC. Translating gives CASSLRLGGLAVYEQYF. The chain is built from TRBV7-9 and TRBJ2-7, with 7 bases aligning to TRBD2. This CDR3 region has 17 residues. Germline values: CDR1 SEHNR, CDR2 FQNEAQ (reference sequence). The junction had 14 bases not matched to a gene; V was cut back by 2 bases and J by 4 bases.

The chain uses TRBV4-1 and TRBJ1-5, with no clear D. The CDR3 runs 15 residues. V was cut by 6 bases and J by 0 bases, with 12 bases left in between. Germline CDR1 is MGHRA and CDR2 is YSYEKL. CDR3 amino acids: CASSLSLGSNQPQHF. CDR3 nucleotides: TGCGCCAGCAGTCTCTCTTTAGGTAGCAATCAGCCCCAGCATTTT.

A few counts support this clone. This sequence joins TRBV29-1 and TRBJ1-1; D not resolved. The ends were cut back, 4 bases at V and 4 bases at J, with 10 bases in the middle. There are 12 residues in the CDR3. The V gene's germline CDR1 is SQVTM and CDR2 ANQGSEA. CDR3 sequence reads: CSVGDQFTEAFF. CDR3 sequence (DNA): TGCAGCGTTGGAGACCAGTTCACTGAAGCTTTCTTT.

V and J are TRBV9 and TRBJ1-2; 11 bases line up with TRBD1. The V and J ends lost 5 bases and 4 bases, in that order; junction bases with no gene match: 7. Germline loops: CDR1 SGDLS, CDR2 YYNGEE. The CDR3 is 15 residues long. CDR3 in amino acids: CASSKDRGLGYGYTF. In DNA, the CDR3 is TGTGCCAGCAGTAAGGACAGGGGGCTTGGCTATGGCTACACCTTC.

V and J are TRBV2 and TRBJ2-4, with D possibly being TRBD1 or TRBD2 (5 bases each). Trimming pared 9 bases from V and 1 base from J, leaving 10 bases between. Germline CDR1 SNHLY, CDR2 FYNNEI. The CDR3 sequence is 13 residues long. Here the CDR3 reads CASYEGAKNIQYF. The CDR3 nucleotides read TGTGCCAGTTACGAGGGGGCCAAAAACATTCAGTACTTC.

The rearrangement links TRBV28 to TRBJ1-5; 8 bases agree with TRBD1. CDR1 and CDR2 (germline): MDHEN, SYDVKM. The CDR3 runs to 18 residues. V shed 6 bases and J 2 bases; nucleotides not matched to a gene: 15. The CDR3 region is CASSPGQGKGRGNQPQHF. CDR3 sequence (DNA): TGTGCCAGCAGCCCAGGACAGGGAAAGGGTAGGGGCAATCAGCCCCAGCATTTT.

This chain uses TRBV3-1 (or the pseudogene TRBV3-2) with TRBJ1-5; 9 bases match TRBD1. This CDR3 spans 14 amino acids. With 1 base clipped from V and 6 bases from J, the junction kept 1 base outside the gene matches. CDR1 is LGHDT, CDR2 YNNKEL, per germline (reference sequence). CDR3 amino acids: CASSQAQGAQPQHF. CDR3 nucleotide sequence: TGTGCCAGCAGCCAAGCACAGGGGGCTCAGCCCCAGCATTTT.

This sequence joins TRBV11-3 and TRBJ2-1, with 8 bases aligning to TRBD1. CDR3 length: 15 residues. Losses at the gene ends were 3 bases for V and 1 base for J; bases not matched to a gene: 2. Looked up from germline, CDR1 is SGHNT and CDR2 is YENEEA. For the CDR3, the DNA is TGTGCCAGCAGCTTGGGACAGGAGTCCTACAATGAGCAGTTCTTC. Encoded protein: CASSLGQESYNEQFF.

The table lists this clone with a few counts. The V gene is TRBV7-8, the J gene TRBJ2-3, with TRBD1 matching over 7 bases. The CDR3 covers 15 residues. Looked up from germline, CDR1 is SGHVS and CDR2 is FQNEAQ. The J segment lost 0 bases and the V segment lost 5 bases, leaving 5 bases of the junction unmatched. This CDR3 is CASSRGTASTDTQYF. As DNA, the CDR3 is TGTGCCAGCAGCCGAGGGACAGCTAGCACAGATACGCAGTATTTT. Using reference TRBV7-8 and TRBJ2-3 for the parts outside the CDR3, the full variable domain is GAGVSQSPRYKVAKRGQDVALRCDPISGHVSLFWYQQALGQGPEFLTYFQNEAQLDKSGLPSDRFFAERPEGSVSTLKIQRTQQEDSAVYLCASSRGTASTDTQYFGPGTRLTVL.

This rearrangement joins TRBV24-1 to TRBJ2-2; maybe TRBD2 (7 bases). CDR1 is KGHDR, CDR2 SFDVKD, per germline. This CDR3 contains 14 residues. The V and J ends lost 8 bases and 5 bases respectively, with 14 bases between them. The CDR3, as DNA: TGTGCCACCACCCGAGGGGGGGGTACCGGGGAGCTGTTTTTT. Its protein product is CATTRGGGTGELFF.

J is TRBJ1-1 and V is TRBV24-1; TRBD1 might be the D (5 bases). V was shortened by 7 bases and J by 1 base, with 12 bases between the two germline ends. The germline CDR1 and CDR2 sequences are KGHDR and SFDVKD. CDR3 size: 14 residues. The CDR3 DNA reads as TGTGCCACCAGGGGCTGGGGCGGGAACACTGAAGCTTTCTTT. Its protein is CATRGWGGNTEAFF.

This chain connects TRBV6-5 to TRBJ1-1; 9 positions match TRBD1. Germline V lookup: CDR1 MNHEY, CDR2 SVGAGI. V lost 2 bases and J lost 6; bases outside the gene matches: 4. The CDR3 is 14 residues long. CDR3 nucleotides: TGTGCCAGCAGTTACACGGGACAGGGCTCTGAAGCTTTCTTT. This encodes CASSYTGQGSEAFF.

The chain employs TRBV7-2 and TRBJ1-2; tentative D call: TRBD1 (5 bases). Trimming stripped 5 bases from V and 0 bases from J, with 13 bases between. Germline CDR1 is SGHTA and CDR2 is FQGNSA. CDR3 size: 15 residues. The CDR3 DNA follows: TGTGCCAGCAGCCCCCAGGGCCTAGCTAACTATGGCTACACCTTC. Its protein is CASSPQGLANYGYTF.

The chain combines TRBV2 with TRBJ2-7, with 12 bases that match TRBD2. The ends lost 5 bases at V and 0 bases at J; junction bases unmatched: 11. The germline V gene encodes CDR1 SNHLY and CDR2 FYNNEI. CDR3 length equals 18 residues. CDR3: CASSLLAGGSMISYEQYF. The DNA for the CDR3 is TGTGCCAGCAGTCTACTAGCGGGAGGCTCGATGATCTCCTACGAGCAGTACTTC.

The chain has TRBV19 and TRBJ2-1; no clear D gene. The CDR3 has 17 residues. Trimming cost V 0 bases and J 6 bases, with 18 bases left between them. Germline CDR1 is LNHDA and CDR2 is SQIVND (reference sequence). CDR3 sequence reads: CASSIDRYRGTRNEQFF. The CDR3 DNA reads TGTGCCAGTAGTATAGATAGGTATAGAGGCACCCGCAATGAGCAGTTCTTC.

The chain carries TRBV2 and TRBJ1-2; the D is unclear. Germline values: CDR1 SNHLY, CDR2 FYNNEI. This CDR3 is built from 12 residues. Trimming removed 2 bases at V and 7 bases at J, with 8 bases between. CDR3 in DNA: TGTGCCAGCAGTGAAATTGGATCTGGCTACACCTTC. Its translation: CASSEIGSGYTF.

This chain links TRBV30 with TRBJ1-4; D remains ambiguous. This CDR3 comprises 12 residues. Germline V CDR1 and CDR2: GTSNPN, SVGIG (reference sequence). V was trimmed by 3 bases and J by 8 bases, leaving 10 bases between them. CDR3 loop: CAWSLVGEKLFF. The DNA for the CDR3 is TGTGCCTGGAGCCTGGTAGGGGAAAAACTGTTTTTT. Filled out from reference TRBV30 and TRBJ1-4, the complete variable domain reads SQTIHQWPATLVQPVGSPLSLECTVEGTSNPNLYWYRQAAGRGLQLLFYSVGIGQISSEVPQNLSASRPQDRQFILSSKKLLLSDSGFYLCAWSLVGEKLFFGSGTQLSVL.